Each of the 19 T cell receptor beta chains below was sequenced from the same sample in a study of shared clonotypes between healthy human individuals. It was CD45RO-negative cells, positively selected for CCR7, that made up naive CD8 cells, with terminally differentiated effector memory CD45RA+ cells excluded. Profiled with immunoSEQ multiplex PCR; TCRdb holds only in-frame clones, not every one. Of about 2.1 million clones in the sample, around 95% were seen once. The sample was naive CD8+ T cells from PBMCs. The receptors derive from a man aged 18 to 29 in good health. Some clones in this sample may be carry-over from other donors' samples.

The chain joins TRBV10-1 to TRBJ2-2; D may correspond to TRBD1 or TRBD2 (5 bases each). The length of the CDR3 is 13 residues. Trimming cost V 9 bases and J 6 bases, with 14 bases left between them. Germline V gene lookup returns CDR1 WNHNN and CDR2 SYGVQD (reference sequence). CDR3 nucleotide sequence: TGCGCCAGTAGGGACCCCCATCCCGGGGAGCTGTTTTTT. Translated, it gives CASRDPHPGELFF.

The rearrangement links TRBV4-2 to TRBJ1-6, with TRBD1 as a possible D gene (5 bases). CDR1 is LGHNA, CDR2 YNFKEQ, per germline. The V and J ends lost 2 bases and 11 bases respectively, with 10 bases between them. The CDR3 sequence is 13 residues long. The CDR3 nucleotides read TGTGCCAGCAGCCAACCCGGGGGTCCACCCCTCCACTTT. Translation: CASSQPGGPPLHF.

This sequence joins TRBV19 and TRBJ2-7; TRBD1 matches 8 bases. Germline values: CDR1 LNHDA, CDR2 SQIVND (reference sequence). V lost 6 bases, J lost 2 bases, and 9 bases stayed unmatched. This CDR3 has 15 amino acids. In nucleotides, the CDR3 is TGTGCCAGTAGCCTACAGGGGGGATTGGCCTACGAGCAGTACTTC. Translating it yields CASSLQGGLAYEQYF.

The chain recombines TRBV15 with TRBJ2-1; D may be TRBD2 (6 bases). V was clipped by 3 bases and J by 3 bases, with 15 bases between them. CDR3 length: 16 residues. Per germline, CDR1 LNHNV and CDR2 YYDKDF (reference sequence). CDR3 nucleotides: TGTGCCACCAGCAGCCACCGGGACTCCTTCTACAATGAGCAGTTCTTC. This sequence encodes CATSSHRDSFYNEQFF.

J is TRBJ1-4 and V is TRBV4-1; D might be TRBD1 (5 bases). The CDR3 contains 15 residues. V was shortened by 1 base and J by 8 bases, with 14 bases between the two germline ends. Germline CDR1 and CDR2: MGHRA and YSYEKL. The CDR3 DNA follows: TGCGCCAGCAGCCAAGGGACAAGGGTGAAGGAAAAACTGTTTTTT. This codes for CASSQGTRVKEKLFF.

The chain's CDR3 is CSVEQELSFNEQFF. CDR3 coding DNA: TGCAGCGTTGAGCAGGAGCTCAGCTTCAATGAGCAGTTCTTC. This sequence joins TRBV29-1 and TRBJ2-1; D is ambiguous. Germline assignment: CDR1 SQVTM and CDR2 ANQGSEA. V dropped 3 bases and J dropped 6 bases, with 15 bases sitting between them. The CDR3 has 14 residues.

Worth noting for this clone: This sample also contains other DNA sequences that code for the same CDR3. The chain couples TRBV29-1 to TRBJ1-1; no firm D call. V lost 4 bases and J lost 4, with 4 bases in between. This CDR3 contains 10 residues. The V gene's germline CDR1 is SQVTM and CDR2 ANQGSEA. Here the CDR3 DNA reads TGCAGCGTTGTGAGCACTGAAGCTTTCTTT. Translating gives CSVVSTEAFF.

V usage is TRBV7-9 and J usage is TRBJ2-6; perhaps TRBD2 as D (5 bases). Germline V gives CDR1 SEHNR, CDR2 FQNEAQ (reference sequence). This CDR3 comprises 16 residues. Trimming stripped 8 bases from V and 0 bases from J, with 14 bases between. The CDR3 region has the DNA TGTGCCAGCTACTCCATCGGGGACTCTGGGGCCAACGTCCTGACTTTC. Translating gives CASYSIGDSGANVLTF.

J is TRBJ1-2 and V is TRBV9; 10 bases are shared with TRBD1. The CDR3 runs 18 residues. Trimming cost V 0 bases and J 2 bases; bases outside gene matches: 10. CDR1 is SGDLS, CDR2 YYNGEE, per germline. The CDR3 region is CASSVGMEKTGGNYGYTF. Written as DNA, the CDR3 is TGTGCCAGCAGCGTAGGTATGGAGAAGACAGGGGGCAACTATGGCTACACCTTC.

The chain employs TRBV5-6 and TRBJ2-3; the D is unclear. Germline V lookup: CDR1 SGHDT, CDR2 YYEEEE. The CDR3 has 14 amino acids. Between the trimmed V and J ends, which lost 0 bases and 2 bases, there was a span of 7 bases. For the CDR3, the DNA is TGTGCCAGCAGCTTGGACAGTTTCACAGATACGCAGTATTTT. Encoded protein: CASSLDSFTDTQYF.

Remarks on this clone: Other DNA variants within this sample encode the same CDR3. CDR3 sequence reads: CASSQGTYEQYF. CDR3 in DNA: TGTGCCAGCAGTCAGGGCACCTACGAGCAGTACTTC. The genes are TRBV2 and TRBJ2-7, with D possibly TRBD1 on 5 matching bases. The CDR3 is 12 residues long. Germline V gene sequence: CDR1 SNHLY, CDR2 FYNNEI. V lost 5 bases and J lost 2, with 7 bases in between.

The DNA of the CDR3 is TGTGCAAGTCGCTTAACACGGGACGGAGAGGATGAAAAACTGTTTTTT. This sequence encodes CASRLTRDGEDEKLFF. This chain joins TRBV12-2 and TRBJ1-4. TRBV12-2 is annotated as a pseudogene. The CDR3 is made up of 16 amino acids.

This sequence joins TRBV10-3 and TRBJ2-1; D may be TRBD2 (5 bases). The V and J ends lost 8 bases and 6 bases respectively, with 11 bases between them. The CDR3 covers 12 residues. The germline CDR1 and CDR2 sequences are ENHRY and SYGVKD. CDR3 protein: CAIGGGGNEQFF. CDR3 DNA sequence: TGTGCCATCGGCGGAGGAGGCAATGAGCAGTTCTTC.

This clone has just one count. Other DNA sequences from this sample encode an identical CDR3 as well. The chain links TRBV29-1 to TRBJ2-7; D unresolved. This CDR3 has 11 residues. The V gene lost 4 bases and the J gene lost 2 bases, with 6 bases spanning the gap. Germline values: CDR1 SQVTM, CDR2 ANQGSEA. The CDR3 spells CSVGSAYEQYF. Here the CDR3 DNA reads TGCAGCGTTGGGTCAGCCTACGAGCAGTACTTC.

With regard to this clone: Different DNA sequences within this sample yield the same CDR3. The V gene is TRBV5-4, the J gene TRBJ2-1; D is ambiguous. This CDR3 has 11 residues. Germline V gene data show CDR1 as SGHNT and CDR2 as YYREEE (reference sequence). V lost 1 base and J lost 4, with 0 bases in between. The CDR3 DNA reads as TGTGCCAGCAGCTTGTACAATGAGCAGTTCTTC. Translating it yields CASSLYNEQFF.

V gene TRBV9 combines with J gene TRBJ2-3, with D possibly TRBD1 on 5 matching bases. Germline V CDR1 and CDR2: SGDLS, YYNGEE. CDR3 length: 15 amino acids. With 4 bases removed from V and 0 bases from J, the gap between germline ends came to 12 bases. This CDR3 is CASSPPAGSTDTQYF. The CDR3 nucleotides read TGTGCCAGCAGCCCCCCGGCAGGGAGCACAGATACGCAGTATTTT. The variable domain in full, with the rest retrieved from reference TRBV9 and TRBJ2-3, is DSGVTQTPKHLITATGQRVTLRCSPRSGDLSVYWYQQSLDQGLQFLIQYYNGEERAKGNILERFSAQQFPDLHSELNLSSLELGDSALYFCASSPPAGSTDTQYFGPGTRLTVL.

DNA of the CDR3: TGTGCCAGCAGCCGCCGGAGCGGGAGGGTTAGCGGGGAGCTGTTTTTT. It encodes CASSRRSGRVSGELFF. V usage is TRBV7-9 and J usage is TRBJ2-2; TRBD2 agrees at 10 bases. Germline-derived CDR1 and CDR2 are SEHNR and FQNEAQ (reference sequence). This CDR3 is 16 amino acids long. V gave up 5 bases and J gave up 7 bases; unmatched junction bases: 10.

Notes on this clone: Additional DNA sequences in this sample encode the identical CDR3. V and J are TRBV27 and TRBJ2-5; D could derive from TRBD1 or TRBD2 (6 bases each). The V end lost 5 bases, the J end lost 1 base, and 14 bases lay between the germline ends. The CDR3 spans 15 residues. Germline assignment: CDR1 MNHEY and CDR2 SMNVEV (reference sequence). This CDR3 is CASSPLGGGQETQYF. In DNA form, the CDR3 reads TGTGCCAGCAGTCCGCTTGGAGGGGGCCAAGAGACCCAGTACTTC.

J is TRBJ2-7 and V is TRBV5-1; D perhaps matches TRBD1 (5 bases). Germline CDR1 is SGHRS and CDR2 is YFSETQ. There are 13 residues in the CDR3. Trimming left V 4 bases short and J 3 bases short, with 11 bases between. The chain's CDR3 is CASSPTDSYEQYF. The CDR3 region has the DNA TGCGCCAGCAGCCCAACCGACAGCTACGAGCAGTACTTC.